This record looks at one TCR beta chain sequence and its context. The data stem from a study of shared clonotypes between healthy human individuals. Overall study context: The people who gave samples were two women and three men aged 18 to 49.

Assay used: immunoSEQ multiplex PCR; TCRdb lists only in-frame clones, some missing. The table shows over a million clones, with roughly 96% occurring only once. Between the trimmed V and J ends, which lost 1 base and 2 bases, there was a span of 6 bases. The CDR3 covers 13 residues. CDR1 SNHLY and CDR2 FYNNEI come from the germline V gene. The chain uses TRBV2 and TRBJ2-7, with D possibly TRBD1 on 5 matching bases. This TCR came from a man in his thirties or forties in good health. The sequenced material came from naive CD4+ T cells sorted from blood. Sample subset: CD45RA+ positively selected. CDR3 nucleotides: TGTGCCAGCAGTGAAGAACAGGCCTACGAGCAGTACTTC. This sequence encodes CASSEEQAYEQYF.